The rows below give T cell receptor beta chains drawn from one sample of a study of naive and memory T cell subsets. From the UMI-ligation and nested PCR reads, TCRdb called clonotypes with MiXCR, one entry per CDR3 protein. The table shows over 75,000 distinct CDR3 sequences, with around 12% occurring only once. Sequenced: central memory CD4+ T cells from blood. These receptor sequences come from a human donor in good health. The CDR3 runs from the conserved cysteine through the conserved F or W. The D gene is left open where the match is weak. Clone size is given for some rows only: seen once, a few or many times, or a class if the clone is expanded.

v_call	d_call	j_call	clone_size	cdr3_aa	cdr3_nt
TRBV2	TRBD1	TRBJ2-5	few	CASSAQKTGGRETQYF	TGTGCCAGCAGTGCCCAGAAGACAGGGGGCCGGGAGACCCAGTACTTC
TRBV28	NA	TRBJ1-5	many	CASSSAGRYQPQHF	TGTGCCAGCAGTTCGGCAGGGCGATATCAGCCCCAGCATTTT
TRBV20-1	NA	TRBJ2-5	few	CSARQQTARTQYF	TGCAGTGCTAGACAGCAGACTGCCCGGACCCAGTACTTC
TRBV5-5	NA	TRBJ2-7	NA	CASGYWDEQYF	TGTGCCAGCGGCTATTGGGACGAGCAGTACTTC
TRBV29-1	TRBD2	TRBJ2-1	many	CSVVQAGGGDEQFF	TGCAGCGTTGTCCAAGCGGGAGGAGGGGATGAGCAGTTCTTC
TRBV12-3/TRBV12-4	NA	TRBJ1-4	NA	CASSRSVGTCNEKLFF	TGTGCCAGCAGTCGATCAGTTGGGACATGTAATGAAAAACTGTTTTTT
TRBV12-3/TRBV12-4	NA	TRBJ1-2	many	CASSSDSWGYTF	TGTGCCAGCAGTTCGGACAGTTGGGGCTACACCTTC
TRBV7-2	NA	TRBJ1-1	few	CASSSGYREGEAFF	TGTGCCAGCAGCTCTGGCTACAGGGAGGGTGAAGCTTTCTTT
TRBV30	TRBD2	TRBJ2-3	NA	CAWSVLAGAGHPQYF	TGTGCCTGGAGTGTACTAGCGGGAGCGGGGCATCCGCAGTATTTT
TRBV6-6	NA	TRBJ1-4	NA	CASSYGSGATNEKLFF	TGTGCCAGCAGTTACGGGTCAGGGGCAACTAATGAAAAACTGTTTTTT
TRBV4-1	NA	TRBJ1-1	few	CASSQEYRMNTEAFF	TGCGCCAGCAGCCAGGAGTATCGCATGAACACTGAAGCTTTCTTT
TRBV7-2	TRBD1	TRBJ2-1	NA	CASSLGDRFRNEQFF	TGTGCCAGCAGCTTGGGGGACAGGTTCCGCAATGAGCAGTTCTTC
TRBV19	NA	TRBJ1-5	NA	CASSIEGLLGGPQHF	TGTGCCAGTAGTATAGAGGGACTTCTTGGTGGGCCCCAGCATTTT
TRBV6-5	TRBD1	TRBJ1-5	NA	CASSRDRGLRQPQHF	TGTGCCAGCAGTCGGGACAGGGGGCTTCGTCAGCCCCAGCATTTT
TRBV6-1	TRBD1	TRBJ1-2	few	CASRKQGDYGYTF	TGTGCCAGCAGAAAACAGGGGGACTATGGCTACACCTTC
TRBV7-8	TRBD1	TRBJ1-1	few	CASRGQTQNTEAFF	TGTGCCAGCAGGGGACAGACTCAGAACACTGAAGCTTTCTTT
TRBV12-3/TRBV12-4	NA	TRBJ1-2	NA	CASSPGVAYGYTF	TGTGCCAGCAGTCCGGGGGTTGCCTATGGCTACACCTTC
TRBV5-1	TRBD2	TRBJ2-2	NA	CASSSLAGDTGELFF	TGCGCCAGCAGCTCACTAGCGGGAGACACCGGGGAGCTGTTTTTT
TRBV7-9	TRBD2	TRBJ2-7	NA	CASSPGASGNYEQYF	TGTGCCAGCAGTCCTGGGGCTAGCGGGAACTACGAGCAGTACTTC
TRBV27	NA	TRBJ2-1	many	CASSSNDLGNEQFF	TGTGCCAGCAGTTCTAACGACCTGGGCAATGAGCAGTTCTTC
TRBV6-2/TRBV6-3	TRBD2	TRBJ2-3	many	CASISGRAADTQYF	TGTGCCAGCATAAGCGGGAGGGCCGCAGATACGCAGTATTTT
TRBV2	TRBD1	TRBJ2-1	NA	CASSTGTGSFQFF	TGTGCCAGCAGTACCGGGACAGGGTCGTTCCAGTTCTTC
TRBV24-1	NA	TRBJ1-2	few	CATRGDSDYGYTF	TGTGCCACCAGAGGGGACTCGGACTATGGCTACACCTTC
TRBV7-2	TRBD1	TRBJ1-4	few	CASSLVSGGANEKLFF	TGTGCCAGCAGCTTAGTTTCAGGGGGAGCTAATGAAAAACTGTTTTTT
TRBV27	NA	TRBJ2-5	NA	CASSPRTEETQYF	TGTGCCAGCAGTCCGAGGACCGAAGAGACCCAGTACTTC
TRBV7-2	TRBD2	TRBJ2-1	NA	CASSSGTSGYNEQFF	TGTGCCAGCAGTTCCGGGACTAGCGGGTACAATGAGCAGTTCTTC
TRBV5-4	NA	TRBJ2-3	many	CASSLLFMSTDTQYF	TGTGCCAGCAGCTTGTTGTTCATGAGCACAGATACGCAGTATTTT
TRBV18	NA	TRBJ1-6	NA	CASSPPQRYNSPLHF	TGTGCCAGCTCACCACCGCAACGGTATAATTCACCCCTCCACTTT
TRBV27	NA	TRBJ2-7	many	CASRGPGVSSYEQYF	TGTGCCAGCAGGGGGCCAGGGGTGAGCTCCTACGAGCAGTACTTC
TRBV3-1	NA	TRBJ1-3	few	CASSIDRGNTIYF	TGTGCCAGCAGCATCGACAGAGGAAACACCATATATTTT
TRBV5-4	TRBD2	TRBJ2-3	few	CASSREREGRDTQYF	TGTGCCAGCAGCCGCGAGCGGGAGGGCCGGGATACGCAGTATTTT
TRBV7-9	TRBD2	TRBJ2-1	medium-sized	CASSVRTSALFNEQFF	TGTGCCAGCAGCGTCCGGACTAGCGCCCTCTTCAATGAGCAGTTCTTC
TRBV6-1	TRBD2	TRBJ2-7	few	CASSAGTSREQYF	TGTGCCAGCAGTGCTGGGACTAGTCGGGAGCAGTACTTC
TRBV6-2/TRBV6-3	NA	TRBJ2-1	few	CASSYSRGGTTLKDEQFF	TGTGCCAGCAGTTACTCCAGGGGAGGGACTACCTTAAAGGATGAGCAGTTCTTC
TRBV20-1	NA	TRBJ1-1	few	CSALGSWAEAFF	TGCAGTGCCCTTGGGTCATGGGCTGAAGCTTTCTTT
TRBV29-1	TRBD2	TRBJ2-3	few	CSVGGTRLADTQYF	TGCAGCGTTGGGGGGACTAGGTTGGCAGATACGCAGTATTTT
TRBV5-1	TRBD1	TRBJ1-5	few	CASSPGQGATQPQHF	TGCGCCAGCAGCCCGGGACAGGGGGCAACTCAGCCCCAGCATTTT
TRBV9	NA	TRBJ1-1	few	CASSARGGAGERTEAFF	TGTGCCAGCAGCGCGAGGGGTGGGGCAGGGGAGAGGACTGAAGCTTTCTTT
TRBV4-2	NA	TRBJ2-7	many	CASSQVEIYEQYF	TGTGCCAGCAGCCAAGTGGAAATATACGAGCAGTACTTC
TRBV27	NA	TRBJ2-5	NA	CASSRYDRETQYF	TGTGCCAGCAGTCGATACGACCGGGAGACCCAGTACTTC
TRBV2	NA	TRBJ2-4	NA	CASSAVATKNIQYF	TGTGCCAGCAGCGCAGTAGCCACCAAAAACATTCAGTACTTC
TRBV7-2	TRBD2	TRBJ2-3	many	CASSSFLAAHRADTQYF	TGTGCCAGCAGCTCCTTCCTAGCGGCCCATCGGGCAGATACGCAGTATTTT
TRBV6-6	TRBD2	TRBJ2-1	many	CASTLAGTGEQFF	TGTGCCAGCACCCTAGCGGGTACAGGAGAGCAGTTCTTC
TRBV28	TRBD2	TRBJ2-3	few	CASSLWGSGRTDTQYF	TGTGCCAGCAGTTTATGGGGTAGCGGGAGGACAGATACGCAGTATTTT
TRBV24-1	TRBD2	TRBJ2-2	NA	CATSAASGRFGELFF	TGTGCCACCAGTGCTGCTAGCGGGAGATTCGGGGAGCTGTTTTTT
TRBV7-2	NA	TRBJ1-1	few	CASTQGVEAFF	TGTGCCAGCACCCAAGGAGTTGAAGCTTTCTTT